These T cell receptor beta chains were read from a single sample in a study of T cells after yellow fever vaccination. TCRdb re-analysed the 5' RACE reads in MiXCR, keeping a single row per CDR3 protein. Altogether about 110,000 distinct CDR3 sequences are present, 7% to 8.5% being singletons, with the ten largest covering less than 30%. Sequencing was performed on CD8+ T cells sorted from PBMCs, taken 45 days after the yellow fever booster vaccination. These receptors were taken from a man in his thirties or forties who received the YFV17D yellow fever vaccine. The CDR3 runs from the conserved cysteine through the conserved F or W. A D gene is named only where the DNA matches it firmly. Clone size is shown for a subset of rows, as once, few, many or a class of expanded clone.

D gene	V gene	clone size	J gene	CDR3 protein	CDR3 DNA
NA	TRBV6-5	many	TRBJ2-4	CASSYLGGTGNIQYF	TGTGCCAGCAGTTACCTTGGGGGAACGGGAAACATTCAGTACTTC
NA	TRBV27	many	TRBJ2-7	CASSLSWRTEQYF	TGTGCCAGCAGTTTATCCTGGCGGACCGAGCAGTACTTC
NA	TRBV7-2	NA	TRBJ2-3	CASSLRGLSTDTQYF	TGTGCCAGCAGTTTACGGGGCTTAAGCACAGATACGCAGTATTTT
TRBD1	TRBV4-3	few	TRBJ1-1	CASSQDQGARPLNTEAFF	TGCGCCAGCAGCCAAGATCAGGGGGCGCGGCCCCTGAACACTGAAGCTTTCTTT
NA	TRBV12-3/TRBV12-4	many	TRBJ2-5	CASSFNAETQYF	TGTGCCAGCAGTTTTAACGCAGAGACCCAGTACTTC
NA	TRBV15	many	TRBJ2-3	CATSTINSDTQYF	TGTGCCACCAGCACTATAAACTCAGATACGCAGTATTTT
NA	TRBV12-3/TRBV12-4	many	TRBJ2-2	CASSPTGVTGELFF	TGTGCCAGCAGTCCGACAGGTGTGACCGGGGAGCTGTTTTTT
TRBD1	TRBV24-1	few	TRBJ2-2	CATSELGTGATGELFF	TGTGCCACCAGTGAACTCGGGACAGGGGCAACCGGGGAGCTGTTTTTT
NA	TRBV6-6	many	TRBJ2-7	CASSTGNEQYF	TGTGCCAGCAGTACGGGGAACGAGCAGTACTTC
TRBD2	TRBV6-5	many	TRBJ2-3	CASSYTPGLAGDTDTQYF	TGTGCCAGCAGTTACACCCCCGGACTAGCGGGTGACACAGATACGCAGTATTTT
NA	TRBV4-3	few	TRBJ2-2	CASSHVVATPGTGELFF	TGCGCCAGCAGCCACGTTGTGGCCACGCCCGGCACCGGGGAGCTGTTTTTT
NA	TRBV6-5	NA	TRBJ2-2	CASSFSHSRTTGELFF	TGTGCCAGCAGTTTTTCCCACTCCAGGACCACCGGGGAGCTGTTTTTT
TRBD2	TRBV24-1	many	TRBJ2-1	CATSDFAGGPHNEQFF	TGTGCCACCAGTGATTTTGCGGGAGGGCCCCACAATGAGCAGTTCTTC
NA	TRBV7-6	many	TRBJ2-5	CASSLGGSVLETQYF	TGTGCCAGCAGCTTAGGGGGGTCGGTCCTCGAGACCCAGTACTTC
TRBD2	TRBV5-6	NA	TRBJ2-7	CASRPGLAESYEQYF	TGTGCCAGCAGGCCTGGACTAGCGGAATCCTACGAGCAGTACTTC
NA	TRBV7-9	few	TRBJ2-7	CASSSATANYYEQYF	TGTGCCAGCAGCTCCGCGACAGCCAATTACTACGAGCAGTACTTC
TRBD1	TRBV15	NA	TRBJ2-7	CATGSTGLEQYF	TGTGCCACCGGATCGACAGGGCTCGAGCAGTACTTC
TRBD2	TRBV7-2	many	TRBJ2-7	CASSSGSGNYEQYF	TGTGCCAGCAGCTCCGGAAGCGGGAACTACGAGCAGTACTTC
NA	TRBV2	many	TRBJ2-1	CASWADEQFF	TGTGCCAGCTGGGCGGATGAGCAGTTCTTC
TRBD2	TRBV3-1	NA	TRBJ2-7	CASSHGTTYEQYF	TGTGCCAGCAGCCATGGGACTACCTACGAGCAGTACTTC
NA	TRBV9	many	TRBJ2-3	CASSVDGSSGYSTDTQYF	TGTGCCAGCAGCGTAGATGGTTCGAGCGGGTATAGCACAGATACGCAGTATTTT
NA	TRBV12-3/TRBV12-4	many	TRBJ2-2	CASAFWGSQTGELFF	TGTGCCAGCGCCTTCTGGGGGTCGCAAACCGGGGAGCTGTTTTTT
TRBD2	TRBV9	few	TRBJ2-1	CASRPTSGIVQRYNEQFF	TGTGCCAGCAGGCCAACTAGCGGGATCGTGCAAAGATACAATGAGCAGTTCTTC
NA	TRBV6-2/TRBV6-3	many	TRBJ2-7	CASSWGFSEQYF	TGTGCCAGCAGTTGGGGGTTCTCCGAGCAGTACTTC
NA	TRBV7-6	many	TRBJ2-1	CASSLEGGMIGNEQFF	TGTGCCAGCAGCTTAGAGGGCGGGATGATCGGCAATGAGCAGTTCTTC
TRBD2	TRBV7-3	NA	TRBJ2-1	CASSFTPSGYYNEQFF	TGTGCCAGCAGCTTCACTCCTAGCGGGTATTACAATGAGCAGTTCTTC
NA	TRBV6-5	many	TRBJ1-1	CASSEPYSEAFF	TGTGCCAGCTCCGAGCCTTACTCTGAAGCTTTCTTT
TRBD2	TRBV4-3	few	TRBJ2-1	CASRLTAGAYNEQFF	TGCGCCAGCCGGCTAACGGCGGGAGCCTACAATGAGCAGTTCTTC
NA	TRBV5-1	NA	TRBJ2-7	CASSTYRDNSYEQYF	TGCGCCAGCAGCACCTACCGGGACAACTCCTACGAGCAGTACTTC
NA	TRBV27	few	TRBJ1-5	CASSLSSAAVEPQHF	TGTGCCAGCAGTTTATCGTCGGCGGCTGTGGAACCCCAGCATTTT
NA	TRBV25-1	NA	TRBJ2-1	CASSEWAGEQFF	TGTGCCAGCAGTGAATGGGCGGGTGAGCAGTTCTTC
TRBD2	TRBV3-1	few	TRBJ2-7	CASSQDLGGLAGDGQYF	TGTGCCAGCAGCCAAGACCTCGGAGGGCTAGCGGGGGACGGGCAGTACTTC
TRBD2	TRBV7-2	many	TRBJ2-1	CASSPGLAGEGEQFF	TGTGCCAGCAGCCCGGGACTAGCGGGAGAAGGTGAGCAGTTCTTC
NA	TRBV29-1	many	TRBJ1-1	CSDLRGYTEAFF	TGCAGCGATCTAAGGGGGTACACTGAAGCTTTCTTT
TRBD2	TRBV5-1	NA	TRBJ2-2	CASSWTSGANTGELFF	TGCGCCAGCAGCTGGACTAGCGGCGCGAACACCGGGGAGCTGTTTTTT
NA	TRBV12-3/TRBV12-4	many	TRBJ2-3	CASSLWVSGTDTQYF	TGTGCCAGCAGTTTATGGGTTAGCGGCACAGATACGCAGTATTTT
NA	TRBV6-5	many	TRBJ2-1	CASSYSTGRGEQFF	TGTGCCAGCAGTTACTCAACCGGGCGGGGTGAGCAGTTCTTC
NA	TRBV7-7	many	TRBJ2-2	CATKAENTGELFF	TGTGCTACCAAGGCTGAGAACACCGGGGAGCTGTTTTTT
TRBD2	TRBV2	few	TRBJ2-7	CASSELAGVAYEQYF	TGTGCCAGCAGTGAACTAGCGGGCGTCGCCTACGAGCAGTACTTC
NA	TRBV12-5	NA	TRBJ2-2	CASGLGAVTGELFF	TGTGCTAGTGGTTTGGGAGCAGTAACCGGGGAGCTGTTTTTT
NA	TRBV28	many	TRBJ2-2	CASDTGQAGPNTGELFF	TGTGCCAGCGACACAGGGCAAGCGGGACCGAACACCGGGGAGCTGTTTTTT
NA	TRBV11-2	many	TRBJ1-4	CASSSTGDEKLFF	TGTGCCAGCAGCTCCACGGGGGATGAAAAACTGTTTTTT
TRBD1	TRBV12-3/TRBV12-4	few	TRBJ1-2	CAIRGQDYGYTF	TGTGCCATCAGGGGGCAAGACTATGGCTACACCTTC
TRBD2	TRBV11-2	few	TRBJ2-5	CASSLDGTSRQETQYF	TGTGCCAGCAGCTTGGACGGGACTAGCAGACAAGAGACCCAGTACTTC
NA	TRBV28	NA	TRBJ1-5	CASSFLGNQPQHF	TGTGCCAGCAGTTTTCTAGGTAATCAGCCCCAGCATTTT
NA	TRBV15	few	TRBJ2-1	CATSNELGAYNEQFF	TGTGCCACCAGCAACGAGTTGGGGGCCTACAATGAGCAGTTCTTC
NA	TRBV7-9	many	TRBJ2-7	CASSLGDETLNEQYF	TGTGCCAGCAGCCTGGGGGACGAGACTTTAAACGAGCAGTACTTC